The sequence of this T cell receptor beta chain was determined in a study of blood T cell repertoires in COVID-19 (dated by TCRdb to 2018 to 2021). Background on the whole study: The collaborator samples originated in the United States, Italy and Spain and spanned the acute and convalescent phases of COVID-19. The prospective study material was composed of cDNA or gDNA derived from T cells, B-cell-depleted T cells, or PBMCs. Deeply sampled blood TCRbeta repertoires from subjects exposed to, actively infected with, or recovered from COVID-19 were included in the dataset. The repertoires were released in a freely available public database intended as a resource for research on the immune response to SARS-CoV-2. Samples came from the ongoing ImmuneRACE study (first 160 participants) plus 1,254 subjects from 6 global collaborators. Nearly every sample came with metadata listing a de-identified subject ID, COVID-19 status, age in years and sex. Where available, HLA class I and class II types were obtained from metadata supplied by the sample provider rather than from assay-based typing. Overall study results and their limits: The amount of clinical and demographic metadata varied by source and participant and was provided uncurated.

From a lookup of the germline V gene, CDR1 and CDR2 are MDHEN and SYDVKM. Taken from cysteine to phenylalanine, the CDR3 has 11 residues. This entry keeps only the CDR3 DNA: 33 bases, framed from base 1. The junction shows trimming of 6 bases on V and 5 bases on J, plus 4 bases between the germline ends. Regarding this clone: This receptor's antigen is unknown. Base qualities were left out, and no much larger clone turns up one base away.

The immunoSEQ Assay, a bias-controlled multiplex PCR, was used to amplify TCRbeta CDR3 regions from genomic DNA. The authors processed their data as follows. The number of nucleated cells in each sample was estimated by amplification of reference gene primers within the assay. Sequence reads were collapsed and filtered to measure the absolute abundance of every unique TCRbeta CDR3 rearrangement. For each sample, productive Simpson clonality was calculated by taking the square root of Simpson's diversity index across productive rearrangements. TCRdb stores this immuneACCESS table with in-frame sequences only. Part of the clones is absent; in the studies checked, under half of the shortfall reflects unresolved V genes, and no reason is known for the rest. V and J calls plus clone size are reproduced from that table; the DNA served to infer D and trimming. The sample yields just over 150,000 clones; 75% to 90% were counted once. Of the sample, 3% to 3.5% falls within the top ten clones.

Each collaborating institution followed its own protocols to collect whole blood in K2EDTA tubes. For TCRbeta analysis, collaborator samples were shipped as frozen whole blood, as isolated PBMCs, or as DNA extracted from either sample type. The TCR sequence derives from a human donor with acute or convalescent COVID-19. The donor label of this sample is uncertain. The chain is encoded by TRBV28 joined to TRBJ1-4; the D gene remains uncertain. The sample was peripheral blood. The CDR3 has the sequence CASSVNEKLFF. In nucleotides, the sequence is TGTGCCAGCAGCGTCAATGAAAAACTGTTTTTT.